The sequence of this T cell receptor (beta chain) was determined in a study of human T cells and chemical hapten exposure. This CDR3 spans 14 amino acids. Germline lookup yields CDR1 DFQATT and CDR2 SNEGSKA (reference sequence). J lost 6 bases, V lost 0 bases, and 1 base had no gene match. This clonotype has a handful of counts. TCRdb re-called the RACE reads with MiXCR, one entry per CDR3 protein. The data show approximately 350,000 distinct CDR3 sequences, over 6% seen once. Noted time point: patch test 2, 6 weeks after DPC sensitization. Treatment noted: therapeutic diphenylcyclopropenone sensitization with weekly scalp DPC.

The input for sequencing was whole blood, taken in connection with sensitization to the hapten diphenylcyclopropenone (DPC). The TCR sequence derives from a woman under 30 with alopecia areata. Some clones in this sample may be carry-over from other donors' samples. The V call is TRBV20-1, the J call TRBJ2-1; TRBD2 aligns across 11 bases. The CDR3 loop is CSARDSGGANEQFF. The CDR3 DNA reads TGCAGTGCTAGAGATAGCGGGGGGGCCAATGAGCAGTTCTTC.